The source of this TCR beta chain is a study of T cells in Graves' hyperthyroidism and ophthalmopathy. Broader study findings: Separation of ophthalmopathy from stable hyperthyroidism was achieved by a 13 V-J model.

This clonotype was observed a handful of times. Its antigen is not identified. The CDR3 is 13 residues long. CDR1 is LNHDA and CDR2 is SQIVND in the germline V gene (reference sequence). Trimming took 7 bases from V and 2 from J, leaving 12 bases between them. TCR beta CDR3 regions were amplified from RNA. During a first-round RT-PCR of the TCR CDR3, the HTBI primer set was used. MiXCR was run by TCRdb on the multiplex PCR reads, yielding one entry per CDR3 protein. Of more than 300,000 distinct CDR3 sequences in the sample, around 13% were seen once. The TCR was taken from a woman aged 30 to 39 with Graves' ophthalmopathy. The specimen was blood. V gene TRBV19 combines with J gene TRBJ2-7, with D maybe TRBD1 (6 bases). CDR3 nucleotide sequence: TGTGCCAGTACCCCGACAGGAACCTACGAGCAGTACTTC. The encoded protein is CASTPTGTYEQYF.